This T cell receptor beta chain was identified during a study of PD-L1 blockade in urothelial cancer. Study information: Male sex and bladder-origin urothelial cancer characterized about 85% of the 29 patients.

Every PCR received spiked-in synthetic TCR analog templates. Sequencing used immunoSEQ multiplex PCR; TCRdb keeps in-frame clones, though not all of them. The sample holds approximately 100,000 clones, approximately 86% seen once. V lost 8 bases and J lost 4, with 8 bases in between. This CDR3 has 11 residues. Germline CDR1 WSHSY, CDR2 SAAADI. This clonotype originated in a man in his forties or fifties with urothelial cancer. The material was PBMCs, obtained around atezolizumab (anti-PD-L1) treatment. The rearrangement joins TRBV10-2 to TRBJ2-5, with D maybe TRBD1 (7 bases). The CDR3 bases are TGCGCCAGCCAGGGGGGAGAGACCCAGTACTTC. Protein: CASQGGETQYF.